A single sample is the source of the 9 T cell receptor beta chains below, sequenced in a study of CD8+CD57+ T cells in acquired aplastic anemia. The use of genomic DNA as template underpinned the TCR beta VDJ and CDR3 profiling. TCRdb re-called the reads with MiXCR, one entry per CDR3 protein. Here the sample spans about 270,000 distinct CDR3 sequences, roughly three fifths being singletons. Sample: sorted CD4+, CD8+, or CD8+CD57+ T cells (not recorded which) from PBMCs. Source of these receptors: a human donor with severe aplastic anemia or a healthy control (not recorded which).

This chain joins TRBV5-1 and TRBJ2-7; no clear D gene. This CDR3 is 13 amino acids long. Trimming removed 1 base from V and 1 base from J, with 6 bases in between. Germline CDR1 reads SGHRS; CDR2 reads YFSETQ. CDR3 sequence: CASSLSISYEQYF. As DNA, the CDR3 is TGCGCCAGCAGCTTGAGCATTTCCTACGAGCAGTACTTC.

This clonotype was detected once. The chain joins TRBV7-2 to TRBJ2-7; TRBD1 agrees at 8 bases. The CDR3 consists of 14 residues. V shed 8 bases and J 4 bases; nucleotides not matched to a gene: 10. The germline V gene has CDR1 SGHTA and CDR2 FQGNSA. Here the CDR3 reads CASGSDRALYEQYF. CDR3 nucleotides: TGTGCCAGCGGGTCGGACAGGGCCCTTTACGAGCAGTACTTC.

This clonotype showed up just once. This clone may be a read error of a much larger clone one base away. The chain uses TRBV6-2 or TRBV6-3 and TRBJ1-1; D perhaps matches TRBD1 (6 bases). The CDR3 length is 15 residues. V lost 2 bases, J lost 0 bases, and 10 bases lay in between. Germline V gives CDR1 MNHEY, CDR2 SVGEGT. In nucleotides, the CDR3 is TGTGCCAGCAGTTACCCTCAGGGGATGAACACTGAAGCTTTCTTT. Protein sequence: CASSYPQGMNTEAFF.

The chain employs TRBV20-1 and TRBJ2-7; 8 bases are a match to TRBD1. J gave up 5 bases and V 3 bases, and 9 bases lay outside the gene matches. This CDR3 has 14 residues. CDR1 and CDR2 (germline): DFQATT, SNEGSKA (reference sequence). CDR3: CSASRAGGKDEQYF. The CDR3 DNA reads TGCAGTGCTAGTCGGGCAGGGGGCAAGGACGAGCAGTACTTC.

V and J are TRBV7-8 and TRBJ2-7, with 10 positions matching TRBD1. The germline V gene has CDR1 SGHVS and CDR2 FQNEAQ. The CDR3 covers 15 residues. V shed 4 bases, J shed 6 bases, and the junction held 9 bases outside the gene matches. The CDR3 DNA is TGTGCCAGCAGCTCATTCCCGGGACAGGGGTTCGAGCAGTACTTC. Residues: CASSSFPGQGFEQYF.

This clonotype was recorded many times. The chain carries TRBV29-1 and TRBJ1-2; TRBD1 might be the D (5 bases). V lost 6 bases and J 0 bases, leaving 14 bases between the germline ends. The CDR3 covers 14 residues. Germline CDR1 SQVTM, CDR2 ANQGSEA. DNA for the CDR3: TGCAGCGTCCTCCAGGGAGTAGCTAACTATGGCTACACCTTC. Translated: CSVLQGVANYGYTF.

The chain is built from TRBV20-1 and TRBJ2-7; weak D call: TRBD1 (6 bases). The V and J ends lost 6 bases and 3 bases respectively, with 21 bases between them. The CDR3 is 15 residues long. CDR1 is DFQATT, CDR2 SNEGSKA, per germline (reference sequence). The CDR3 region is CSATPLQGPFYEQYF. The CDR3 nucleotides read TGCAGTGCGACACCGCTACAGGGACCCTTCTACGAGCAGTACTTC.

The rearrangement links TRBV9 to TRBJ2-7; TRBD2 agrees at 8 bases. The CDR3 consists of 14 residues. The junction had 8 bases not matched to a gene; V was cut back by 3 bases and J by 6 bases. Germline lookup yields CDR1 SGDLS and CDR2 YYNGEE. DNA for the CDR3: TGTGCCAGCAGCGCGCCGGGGGGGGCAGGCGAGCAGTACTTC. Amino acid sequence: CASSAPGGAGEQYF.

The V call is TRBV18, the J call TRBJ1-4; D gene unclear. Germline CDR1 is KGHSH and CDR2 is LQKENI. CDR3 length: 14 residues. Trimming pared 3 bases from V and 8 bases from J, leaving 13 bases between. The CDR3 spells CASSPVQANEKLFF. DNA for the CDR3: TGTGCCAGCTCACCTGTCCAGGCAAACGAAAAACTGTTTTTT.